One and the same sample provided the 26 T cell receptor beta chains below, sequenced in a study of cytomegalovirus exposure and HLA in healthy donors. Both 60 Vbeta primers and 13 Jbeta primers went into the PCR. This table comes from immunoSEQ multiplex PCR, and its TCRdb copy is limited to in-frame clones, with some not included. The sample has about 93,000 clones; 78% are singletons. The material sequenced was PBMCs. The receptors here all came from a woman between 40 and 50 years old in good health and CMV-seronegative.

The chain's CDR3 is CASSLIRTGSGANVLTF. The CDR3 DNA reads as TGTGCCAGCAGTTTAATTAGGACAGGGTCTGGGGCCAACGTCCTGACTTTC. The chain is built from TRBV27 and TRBJ2-6, with 8 positions matching TRBD1. Germline lookup yields CDR1 MNHEY and CDR2 SMNVEV (reference sequence). The length of the CDR3 is 17 residues. The ends lost 2 bases at V and 1 base at J; junction bases unmatched: 4.

J is TRBJ1-2 and V is TRBV5-1, with 9 nucleotides matching TRBD1. Germline V gene data show CDR1 as SGHRS and CDR2 as YFSETQ. V shed 5 bases and J 3 bases; nucleotides not matched to a gene: 5. CDR3 size: 14 residues. The CDR3 sequence is CASRGTGIYYGYTF. The CDR3, as DNA: TGCGCCAGCAGGGGGACAGGGATCTACTATGGCTACACCTTC. Full variable domain (rest looked up from reference TRBV5-1 and TRBJ1-2): KAGVTQTPRYLIKTRGQQVTLSCSPISGHRSVSWYQQTPGQGLQFLFEYFSETQRNKGNFPGRFSGRQFSNSRSEMNVSTLELGDSALYLCASRGTGIYYGYTFGSGTRLTVV.

V usage is TRBV15 and J usage is TRBJ2-7; the match to TRBD1 covers 9 bases. Losses at the gene ends were 1 base for V and 5 bases for J; bases not matched to a gene: 6. The CDR3 extends over 15 amino acids. From germline, CDR1 is LNHNV and CDR2 YYDKDF (reference sequence). As DNA, the CDR3 is TGTGCCACCAGCAGAGGCGGACAGGGGCTCAACGAGCAGTACTTC. As protein: CATSRGGQGLNEQYF.

V gene TRBV27 combines with J gene TRBJ2-7; 9 bases are shared with TRBD1. The germline V gene has CDR1 MNHEY and CDR2 SMNVEV (reference sequence). V was clipped by 4 bases and J by 6 bases; unmatched bases: 10. The CDR3 consists of 15 residues. The CDR3 DNA reads TGTGCCAGCAGTTCCGATCCGGGGACAGGGCTCGAGCAGTACTTC. Translated: CASSSDPGTGLEQYF.

The chain uses TRBV7-9 and TRBJ1-2, with D possibly TRBD1 on 6 matching bases. The CDR3 consists of 16 residues. CDR1 and CDR2 (germline): SEHNR, FQNEAQ (reference sequence). V lost 5 bases and J lost 3, with 19 bases in between. The CDR3, as DNA: TGTGCCAGCAGCCACACCCCCACAGGGTTGGACTATGGCTACACCTTC. Its translation: CASSHTPTGLDYGYTF.

This clone was detected only a few times. The V gene is TRBV19, the J gene TRBJ2-2; TRBD2 matches at 12 bases. The CDR3 covers 19 residues. Trimming removed 7 bases from V and 0 bases from J; junction bases left unmatched: 12. Germline V gene lookup returns CDR1 LNHDA and CDR2 SQIVND (reference sequence). The chain's CDR3 is CASTPQRTSGVSNTGELFF. The CDR3 coding sequence is TGTGCCAGTACCCCACAAAGGACTAGCGGGGTATCGAACACCGGGGAGCTGTTTTTT.

The chain couples TRBV18 to TRBJ2-7; TRBD2 is a possible D gene (5 bases). Germline V gives CDR1 KGHSH, CDR2 LQKENI. This CDR3 has 14 residues. With 1 base removed from V and 9 bases from J, the gap between germline ends came to 16 bases. In DNA form, the CDR3 reads TGTGCCAGCTCACCACGAGACGGGAAATTCGGGCAGTACTTC. Its protein is CASSPRDGKFGQYF.

This chain uses TRBV28 with TRBJ2-3, with D possibly being TRBD1 (6 bases). Germline values: CDR1 MDHEN, CDR2 SYDVKM. The CDR3 sequence is 15 residues long. V lost 2 bases to trimming and J lost 3 bases, with 12 bases between them. CDR3 nucleotide sequence: TGTGCCAGCAGTTTAGGACAGATATTAACAGATACGCAGTATTTT. Translating it yields CASSLGQILTDTQYF.

This chain links TRBV28 with TRBJ1-3, with TRBD1 matching 7 bases. The CDR3 runs to 16 residues. The V and J ends lost 6 bases and 4 bases, in that order; junction bases with no gene match: 12. The germline V gene encodes CDR1 MDHEN and CDR2 SYDVKM. In DNA form, the CDR3 reads TGTGCCAGCAGCGCCTGGACAGGCCTGGCGGGAAACACCATATATTTT. It yields the protein CASSAWTGLAGNTIYF.

J is TRBJ2-2 and V is TRBV19, with 16 bases that match TRBD2. The V segment lost 3 bases and the J segment 5 bases; nucleotides outside the gene matches: 9. CDR3 size: 19 residues. Germline V gene sequence: CDR1 LNHDA, CDR2 SQIVND (reference sequence). CDR3 DNA: TGTGCCAGTAGTATTGGACCGGGACTAGCGGGAGGGCGGACCGGGGAGCTGTTTTTT. Protein sequence: CASSIGPGLAGGRTGELFF. The entire variable domain, with the rest obtained from reference TRBV19 and TRBJ2-2, is as follows: DGGITQSPKYLFRKEGQNVTLSCEQNLNHDAMYWYRQDPGQGLRLIYYSQIVNDFQKGDIAEGYSVSREKKESFPLTVTSAQKNPTAFYLCASSIGPGLAGGRTGELFFGEGSRLTVL.

The V call is TRBV25-1, the J call TRBJ2-7, with 8 nucleotides matching TRBD1. The CDR3 length is 14 residues. The J segment lost 7 bases and the V segment lost 6 bases, leaving 11 bases of the junction unmatched. Germline lookup yields CDR1 MGHDK and CDR2 SYGVNS. CDR3 DNA sequence: TGTGCCAGCAGCCTGACAGGGGTCTTCGGGGAGCAGTACTTC. It translates to CASSLTGVFGEQYF.

The chain links TRBV11-2 to TRBJ2-7, with D maybe TRBD1 (6 bases). The CDR3 is 13 amino acids. Germline CDR1 SGHAT, CDR2 FQNNGV. Trimming removed 9 bases from V and 3 bases from J, with 15 bases in between. Here the CDR3 reads CASSQTGNYEQYF. The CDR3 nucleotides read TGTGCCAGTTCTCAGACAGGAAACTACGAGCAGTACTTC.

This sequence joins TRBV7-2 and TRBJ1-1; D is perhaps TRBD1 (6 bases). V lost 1 base, J lost 5 bases, and 11 bases lay in between. The CDR3 totals 14 residues. Germline CDR1 and CDR2: SGHTA and FQGNSA. In DNA form, the CDR3 reads TGTGCCAGCAGCTTAGGGGGGCGGGGGACTGAAGCTTTCTTT. Its translation is CASSLGGRGTEAFF.

The rearrangement links TRBV7-9 to TRBJ2-5, with D tentatively TRBD2 (5 bases). The CDR3 runs to 15 residues. Germline CDR1 and CDR2: SEHNR and FQNEAQ (reference sequence). The germline V and J ends were trimmed by 4 bases and 5 bases, with 17 bases remaining between them. DNA of the CDR3: TGTGCCAGCAGCTATGGACTCCGCGCGGAGGAGACCCAGTACTTC. It codes for CASSYGLRAEETQYF.

The CDR3 DNA sequence: TGTGCCAGCAGTTACGCGGGAACGGGAGATACGCAGTATTTT. The encoded protein is CASSYAGTGDTQYF. This sequence joins TRBV6-5 and TRBJ2-3; D perhaps matches TRBD2 (6 bases). The CDR3 extends over 14 amino acids. V was cut by 2 bases and J by 5 bases, with 11 bases left in between. Germline V CDR1 and CDR2: MNHEY, SVGAGI.

The genes are TRBV7-2 and TRBJ1-1, with unresolved D. The V and J ends lost 0 bases and 7 bases respectively, with 9 bases between them. The CDR3 runs 13 residues. Germline V gene data show CDR1 as SGHTA and CDR2 as FQGNSA. The CDR3 nucleotides are TGTGCCAGCAGCTTAGCTTCTAGGTGTGAAGCTTTCTTT. Protein product: CASSLASRCEAFF.

This chain connects TRBV7-9 to TRBJ1-2; 9 nucleotides agree with TRBD1. V was pared by 0 bases and J by 9 bases, with 11 bases of the junction left unmatched. This CDR3 has 16 amino acids. The germline CDR1 and CDR2 sequences are SEHNR and FQNEAQ (reference sequence). CDR3 region: CASSLASGQGNLSYTF. The DNA for the CDR3 is TGTGCCAGCAGCTTAGCATCGGGACAGGGAAATCTTAGCTACACCTTC. The entire variable domain, with the rest obtained from reference TRBV7-9 and TRBJ1-2, is as follows: DTGVSQNPRHKITKRGQNVTFRCDPISEHNRLYWYRQTLGQGPEFLTYFQNEAQLEKSRLLSDRFSAERPKGSFSTLEIQRTEQGDSAMYLCASSLASGQGNLSYTFGSGTRLTVV.

The gene calls are TRBV19 and TRBJ2-7; 8 nucleotides line up with TRBD2. Germline V gene sequence: CDR1 LNHDA, CDR2 SQIVND (reference sequence). This CDR3 has 16 amino acids. V was clipped by 6 bases and J by 4 bases; unmatched bases: 14. The CDR3 bases are TGTGCCAGTAGATCAGCGGGAGAGTTCCCTTATTACGAGCAGTACTTC. Amino acids: CASRSAGEFPYYEQYF.

The chain combines TRBV5-1 with TRBJ2-1, with D tentatively TRBD1 (7 bases). The germline V gene encodes CDR1 SGHRS and CDR2 YFSETQ. The CDR3 loop spans 14 amino acids. V was pared by 4 bases and J by 8 bases, with 16 bases between. CDR3 coding DNA: TGCGCCAGCAGCCCCCGACAGGGAGGCGATGAGCAGTTCTTC. Translating gives CASSPRQGGDEQFF.

This chain uses TRBV18 with TRBJ1-2; no firm D call. This CDR3 is built from 13 residues. Between the trimmed V and J ends, which lost 3 bases and 4 bases, there was a span of 9 bases. Per germline, CDR1 KGHSH and CDR2 LQKENI. In nucleotides, the CDR3 is TGTGCCAGCTCACCGATGACTCTCTATGGCTACACCTTC. Amino acids: CASSPMTLYGYTF.

The chain links TRBV6-6 to TRBJ2-6; D remains unclear. CDR1 is MNHNY, CDR2 SVGAGI, per germline (reference sequence). The CDR3 extends over 13 amino acids. Trimming left V 8 bases short and J 5 bases short, with 10 bases between. The CDR3 is CASGESRANVLTF. CDR3 in DNA: TGTGCCAGCGGTGAGAGTCGGGCCAACGTCCTGACTTTC.

The chain uses TRBV6-4 and TRBJ2-3, with 8 bases fitting TRBD2. This CDR3 comprises 13 residues. The V gene end was trimmed by 6 bases and the J gene end by 2 bases; junction bases not matched to a gene: 1. The germline CDR1 and CDR2 sequences are MRHNA and SNTAGT. CDR3 sequence: CASSGRDTDTQYF. The CDR3 DNA is TGTGCCAGCAGCGGGAGGGACACAGATACGCAGTATTTT.

Here the CDR3 DNA reads TGTGCCAGTACCGATCCCGGACAGGGGAACACTGAAGCTTTCTTT. This codes for CASTDPGQGNTEAFF. V is TRBV19 and J is TRBJ1-1; TRBD1 matches at 8 bases. The germline V gene encodes CDR1 LNHDA and CDR2 SQIVND (reference sequence). The CDR3 covers 15 residues. Trimming at V came to 7 bases and at J to 1 base, leaving 8 bases not matched to a gene.

This rearrangement joins TRBV5-4 to TRBJ2-5; 11 nucleotides match TRBD1. Unmatched junction bases numbered 5, after V lost 3 bases and J lost 4 bases. The CDR3 contains 15 residues. Germline values: CDR1 SGHNT, CDR2 YYREEE (reference sequence). The chain's CDR3 is CASSYPGTGGETQYF. The CDR3 bases are TGTGCCAGCAGCTACCCCGGGACAGGGGGAGAGACCCAGTACTTC.

V and J are TRBV27 and TRBJ2-1, with 9 bases aligning to TRBD1. V lost 8 bases to trimming and J lost 14 bases; unmatched junction nucleotides: 7. Germline V gene data show CDR1 as MNHEY and CDR2 as SMNVEV (reference sequence). This CDR3 contains 11 residues. The CDR3 DNA follows: TGTGCCAGCCGGGACAGGGTAATGAAGTTCTTC. This gives the protein CASRDRVMKFF.

The chain combines TRBV6-4 with TRBJ2-2, with D unresolved. CDR3 length: 13 amino acids. Germline loops: CDR1 MRHNA, CDR2 SNTAGT. CDR3 nucleotide sequence: TGTGCTACTGGAGACGCGAACACCGGGGAGCTGTTTTTT. It specifies CATGDANTGELFF.